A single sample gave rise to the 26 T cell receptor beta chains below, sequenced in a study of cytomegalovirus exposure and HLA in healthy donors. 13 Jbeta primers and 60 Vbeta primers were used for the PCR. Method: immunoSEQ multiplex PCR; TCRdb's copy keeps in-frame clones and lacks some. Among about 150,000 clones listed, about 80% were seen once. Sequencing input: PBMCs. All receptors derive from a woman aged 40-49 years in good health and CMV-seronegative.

The DNA for the CDR3 is TGCGCCAGCAGCCAAGCGACTAGCGGGAGATACGAGCAGTACTTC. Translated, it gives CASSQATSGRYEQYF. This chain joins TRBV5-1 and TRBJ2-7; TRBD2 matches 12 bases. This CDR3 comprises 15 residues. Unmatched junction bases numbered 6, after V lost 4 bases and J lost 4 bases. CDR1 and CDR2 (germline): SGHRS, YFSETQ. Variable domain in full (rest from reference TRBV5-1 and TRBJ2-7): KAGVTQTPRYLIKTRGQQVTLSCSPISGHRSVSWYQQTPGQGLQFLFEYFSETQRNKGNFPGRFSGRQFSNSRSEMNVSTLELGDSALYLCASSQATSGRYEQYFGPGTRLTVT.

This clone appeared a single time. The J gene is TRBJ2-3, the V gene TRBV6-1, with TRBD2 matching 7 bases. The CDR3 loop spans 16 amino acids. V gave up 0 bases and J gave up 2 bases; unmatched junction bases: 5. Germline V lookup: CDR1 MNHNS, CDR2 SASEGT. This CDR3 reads CASSEAGLRPTDTQYF. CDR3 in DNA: TGTGCCAGCAGTGAAGCGGGACTACGTCCCACAGATACGCAGTATTTT.

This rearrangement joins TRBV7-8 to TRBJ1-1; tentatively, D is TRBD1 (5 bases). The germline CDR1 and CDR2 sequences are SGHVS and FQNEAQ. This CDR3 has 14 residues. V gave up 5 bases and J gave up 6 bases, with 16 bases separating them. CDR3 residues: CASSPRSGPPEAFF. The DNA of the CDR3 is TGTGCCAGCAGCCCTCGGTCAGGGCCGCCTGAAGCTTTCTTT.

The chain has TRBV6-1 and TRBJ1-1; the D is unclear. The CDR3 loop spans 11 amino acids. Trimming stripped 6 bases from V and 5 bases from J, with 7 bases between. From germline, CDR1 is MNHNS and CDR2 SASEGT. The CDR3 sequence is CASSGLTEAFF. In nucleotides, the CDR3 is TGTGCCAGCAGCGGGTTGACTGAAGCTTTCTTT.

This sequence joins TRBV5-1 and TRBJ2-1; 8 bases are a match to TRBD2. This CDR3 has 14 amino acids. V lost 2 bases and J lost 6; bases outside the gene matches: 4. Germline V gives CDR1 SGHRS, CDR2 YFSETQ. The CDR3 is CASSFREGFNEQFF. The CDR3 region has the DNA TGCGCCAGCAGCTTCCGGGAGGGGTTCAATGAGCAGTTCTTC.

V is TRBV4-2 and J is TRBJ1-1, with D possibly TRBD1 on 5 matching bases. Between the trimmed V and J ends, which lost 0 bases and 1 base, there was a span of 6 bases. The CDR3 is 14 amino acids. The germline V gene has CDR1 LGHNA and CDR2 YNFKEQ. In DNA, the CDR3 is TGTGCCAGCAGCCAAGAGGGGGGGAACACTGAAGCTTTCTTT. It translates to CASSQEGGNTEAFF.

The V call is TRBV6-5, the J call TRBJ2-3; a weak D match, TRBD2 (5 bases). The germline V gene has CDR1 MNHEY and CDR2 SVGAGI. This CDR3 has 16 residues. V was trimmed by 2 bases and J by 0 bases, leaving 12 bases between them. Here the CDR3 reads CASSYGPGKSTDTQYF. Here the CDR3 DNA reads TGTGCCAGCAGTTACGGACCGGGAAAGAGCACAGATACGCAGTATTTT.

The chain's CDR3 is CASSSSGGAAETQYF. CDR3 DNA sequence: TGTGCCAGCAGCTCGAGCGGGGGGGCCGCGGAGACCCAGTACTTC. This chain links TRBV7-9 with TRBJ2-5, with 10 bases that match TRBD2. The germline V gene encodes CDR1 SEHNR and CDR2 FQNEAQ (reference sequence). V gave up 4 bases and J gave up 5 bases; unmatched junction bases: 7. The CDR3 totals 15 residues.

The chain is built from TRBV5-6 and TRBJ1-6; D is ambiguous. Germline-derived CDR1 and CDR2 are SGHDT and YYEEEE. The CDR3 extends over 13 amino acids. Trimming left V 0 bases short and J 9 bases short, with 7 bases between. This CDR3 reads CASSLDRVSPLHF. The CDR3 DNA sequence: TGTGCCAGCAGCTTGGATCGCGTTTCACCCCTCCACTTT.

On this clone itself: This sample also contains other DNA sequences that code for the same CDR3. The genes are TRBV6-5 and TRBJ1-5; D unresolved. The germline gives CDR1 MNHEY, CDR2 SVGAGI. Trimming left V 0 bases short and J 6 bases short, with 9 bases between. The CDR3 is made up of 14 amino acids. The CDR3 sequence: CASSYSAGGQPQHF. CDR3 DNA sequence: TGTGCCAGCAGTTACTCAGCGGGAGGTCAGCCCCAGCATTTT.

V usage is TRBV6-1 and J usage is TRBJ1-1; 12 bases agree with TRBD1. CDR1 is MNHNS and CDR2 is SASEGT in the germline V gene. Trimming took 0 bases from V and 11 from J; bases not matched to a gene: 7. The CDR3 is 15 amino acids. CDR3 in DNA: TGTGCCAGCAGTGAAGCGGGGACAGGGGGCGCTCGGGCTTTCTTT. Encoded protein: CASSEAGTGGARAFF.

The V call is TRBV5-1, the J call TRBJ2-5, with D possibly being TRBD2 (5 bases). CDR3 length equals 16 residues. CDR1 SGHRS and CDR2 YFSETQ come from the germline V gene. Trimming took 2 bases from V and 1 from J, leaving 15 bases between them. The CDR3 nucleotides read TGCGCCAGCAGCTTAGGCTCCCGAAGCGGCCAAGAGACCCAGTACTTC. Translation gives CASSLGSRSGQETQYF.

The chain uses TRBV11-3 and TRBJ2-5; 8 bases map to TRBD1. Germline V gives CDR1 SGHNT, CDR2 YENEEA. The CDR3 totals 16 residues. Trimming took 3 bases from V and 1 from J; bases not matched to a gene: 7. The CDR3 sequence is CASSFPPGQVQETQYF. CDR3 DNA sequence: TGTGCCAGCAGCTTTCCCCCGGGACAGGTCCAAGAGACCCAGTACTTC.

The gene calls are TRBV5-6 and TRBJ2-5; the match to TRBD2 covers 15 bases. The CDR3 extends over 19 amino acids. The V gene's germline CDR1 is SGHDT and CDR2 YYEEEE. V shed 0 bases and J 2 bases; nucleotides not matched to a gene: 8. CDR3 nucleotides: TGTGCCAGCAGCTTGGGCCCCTCTGGACTAGCGGGGGGGCAAGAGACCCAGTACTTC. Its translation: CASSLGPSGLAGGQETQYF.

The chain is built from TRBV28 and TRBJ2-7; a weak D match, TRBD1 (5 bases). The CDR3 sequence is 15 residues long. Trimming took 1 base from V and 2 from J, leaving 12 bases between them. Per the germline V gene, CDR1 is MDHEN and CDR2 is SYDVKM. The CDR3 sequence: CASSLYRQGTYEQYF. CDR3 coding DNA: TGTGCCAGCAGTTTATATCGGCAGGGAACCTACGAGCAGTACTTC.

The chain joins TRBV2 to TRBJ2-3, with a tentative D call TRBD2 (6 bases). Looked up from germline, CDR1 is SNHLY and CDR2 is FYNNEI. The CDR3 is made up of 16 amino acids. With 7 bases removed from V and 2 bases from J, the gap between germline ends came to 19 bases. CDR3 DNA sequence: TGTGCCAGCATTGGGTCGGCTAGCGCGACCACAGATACGCAGTATTTT. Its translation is CASIGSASATTDTQYF.

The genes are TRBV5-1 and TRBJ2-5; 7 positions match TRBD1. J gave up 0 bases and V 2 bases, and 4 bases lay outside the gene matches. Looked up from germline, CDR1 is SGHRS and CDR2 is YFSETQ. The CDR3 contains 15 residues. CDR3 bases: TGCGCCAGCAGCTTCCCGGGACAGAACCAAGAGACCCAGTACTTC. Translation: CASSFPGQNQETQYF.

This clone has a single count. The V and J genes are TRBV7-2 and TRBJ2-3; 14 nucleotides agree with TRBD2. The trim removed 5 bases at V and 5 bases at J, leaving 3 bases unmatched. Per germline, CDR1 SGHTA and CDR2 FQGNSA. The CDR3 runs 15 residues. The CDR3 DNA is TGTGCCAGCAGCAGGGGACTAGCGGGAGTAGATACGCAGTATTTT. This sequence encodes CASSRGLAGVDTQYF.

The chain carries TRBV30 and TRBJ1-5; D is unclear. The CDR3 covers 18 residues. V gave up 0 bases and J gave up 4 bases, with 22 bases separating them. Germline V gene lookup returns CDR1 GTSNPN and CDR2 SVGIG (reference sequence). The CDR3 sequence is CAWSVERVAGSGNQPQHF. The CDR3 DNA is TGTGCCTGGAGTGTTGAAAGGGTTGCGGGGTCGGGAAATCAGCCCCAGCATTTT.

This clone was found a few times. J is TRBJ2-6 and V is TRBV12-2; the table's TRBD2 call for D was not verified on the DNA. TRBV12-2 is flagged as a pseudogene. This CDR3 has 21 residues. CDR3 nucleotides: TGTGCAAGTCGCACCCGGACTAGCGGGGGGCCTTTACACTCTGGGGCCAACGTCCTGACTTTC. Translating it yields CASRTRTSGGPLHSGANVLTF.

The CDR3 is CASRTGEGYVYEQYF. CDR3 sequence (DNA): TGTGCCAGCAGGACAGGGGAGGGCTATGTGTACGAGCAGTACTTC. V gene TRBV2 combines with J gene TRBJ2-7; maybe TRBD1 (8 bases). The CDR3 spans 15 residues. The V gene lost 6 bases and the J gene lost 4 bases, with 19 bases spanning the gap. Germline CDR1 SNHLY, CDR2 FYNNEI. The whole variable domain, remainder taken from reference TRBV2 and TRBJ2-7, is EPEVTQTPSHQVTQMGQEVILRCVPISNHLYFYWYRQILGQKVEFLVSFYNNEISEKSEIFDDQFSVERPDGSNFTLKIRSTKLEDSAMYFCASRTGEGYVYEQYFGPGTRLTVT.

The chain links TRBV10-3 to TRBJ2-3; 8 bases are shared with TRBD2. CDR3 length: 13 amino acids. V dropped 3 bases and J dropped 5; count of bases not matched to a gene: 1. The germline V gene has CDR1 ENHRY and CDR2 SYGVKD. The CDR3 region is CAISDGGEDTQYF. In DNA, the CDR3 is TGTGCCATCAGTGACGGGGGGGAAGATACGCAGTATTTT.

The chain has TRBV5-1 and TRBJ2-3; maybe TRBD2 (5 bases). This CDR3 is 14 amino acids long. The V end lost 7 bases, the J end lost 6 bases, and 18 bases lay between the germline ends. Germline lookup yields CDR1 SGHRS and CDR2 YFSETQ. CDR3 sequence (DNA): TGCGCCAGCGGTCTAAGGGCGGGTATCGATACGCAGTATTTT. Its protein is CASGLRAGIDTQYF.

The CDR3 region has the DNA TGTGCCAGCAGCTCCAAGCGGGGGGGATTGTTTGAGCAGTTCTTC. Amino acids: CASSSKRGGLFEQFF. This chain uses TRBV5-4 with TRBJ2-1, with 10 bases identical to TRBD2. Germline CDR1 SGHNT, CDR2 YYREEE (reference sequence). CDR3 length: 15 residues. The V segment lost 3 bases and the J segment 9 bases; nucleotides outside the gene matches: 9.

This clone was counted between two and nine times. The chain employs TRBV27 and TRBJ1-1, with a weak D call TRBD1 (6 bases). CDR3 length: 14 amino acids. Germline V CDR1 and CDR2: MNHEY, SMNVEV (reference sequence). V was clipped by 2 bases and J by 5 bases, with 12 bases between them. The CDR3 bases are TGTGCCAGCAGTTTAGGAGACAGGTTGACTGAAGCTTTCTTT. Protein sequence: CASSLGDRLTEAFF.

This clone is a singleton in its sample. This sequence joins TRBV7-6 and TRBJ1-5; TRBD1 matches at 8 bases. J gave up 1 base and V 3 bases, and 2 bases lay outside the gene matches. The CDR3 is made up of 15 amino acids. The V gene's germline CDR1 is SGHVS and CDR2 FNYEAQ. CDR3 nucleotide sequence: TGTGCCAGCAGCTTCGGACAGGGAAGCAATCAGCCCCAGCATTTT. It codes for CASSFGQGSNQPQHF.